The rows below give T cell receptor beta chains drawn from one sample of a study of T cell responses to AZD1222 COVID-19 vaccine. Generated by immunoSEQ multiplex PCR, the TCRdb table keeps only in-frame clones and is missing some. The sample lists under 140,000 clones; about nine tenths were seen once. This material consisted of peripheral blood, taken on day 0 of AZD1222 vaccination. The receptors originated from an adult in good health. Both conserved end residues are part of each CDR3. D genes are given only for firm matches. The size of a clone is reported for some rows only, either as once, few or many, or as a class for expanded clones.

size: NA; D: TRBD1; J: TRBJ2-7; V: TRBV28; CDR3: CASSPLGQGVSYEQYF; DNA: TGTGCCAGCAGTCCACTGGGACAGGGGGTTTCCTACGAGCAGTACTTC
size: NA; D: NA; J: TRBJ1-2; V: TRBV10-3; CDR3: CAISESPGYNYGYTF; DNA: TGTGCCATCAGTGAGTCGCCAGGGTATAACTATGGCTACACCTTC
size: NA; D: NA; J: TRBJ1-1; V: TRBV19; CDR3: CASSIVRRRVNTEAFF; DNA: TGTGCCAGTAGTATAGTTAGGCGCAGGGTGAACACTGAAGCTTTCTTT
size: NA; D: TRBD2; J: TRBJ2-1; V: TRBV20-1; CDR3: CSASDLVSGAWNEQFF; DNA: TGCAGTGCTAGTGATCTGGTTAGCGGGGCGTGGAATGAGCAGTTCTTC
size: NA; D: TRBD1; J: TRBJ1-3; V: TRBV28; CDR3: CASARQGYPLEGNTIYF; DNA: TGTGCCAGCGCCAGACAGGGGTACCCATTAGAAGGAAACACCATATATTTT
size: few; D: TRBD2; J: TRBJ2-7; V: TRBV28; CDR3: CASSFMGGYRRTSSYEQYF; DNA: TGTGCCAGCAGTTTTATGGGGGGGTACAGACGGACCAGCTCCTACGAGCAGTACTTC
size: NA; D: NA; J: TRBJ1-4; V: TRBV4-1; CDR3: CASSQDSLGEKLFF; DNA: TGCGCCAGCAGCCAAGATAGCCTGGGTGAAAAACTGTTTTTT
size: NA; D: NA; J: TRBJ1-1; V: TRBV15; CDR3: CATRPPSGGHTEAFF; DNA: TGTGCCACCAGGCCCCCCTCGGGGGGGCACACTGAAGCTTTCTTT
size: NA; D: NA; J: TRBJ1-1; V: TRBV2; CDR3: CASRSDLGTSEAFF; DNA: TGTGCCAGCAGAAGTGACCTCGGAACGTCTGAAGCTTTCTTT
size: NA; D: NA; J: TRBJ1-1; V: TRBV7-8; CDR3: CASSEHFKMNTEAFF; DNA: TGTGCCAGCAGCGAACATTTCAAAATGAACACTGAAGCTTTCTTT
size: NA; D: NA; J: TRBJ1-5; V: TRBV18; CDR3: CASSPAVLGSNQPQHF; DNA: TGTGCCAGCTCACCGGCAGTCTTAGGTAGCAATCAGCCCCAGCATTTT
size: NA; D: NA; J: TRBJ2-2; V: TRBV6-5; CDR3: CASRRATGELFF; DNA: TGTGCCAGCAGGAGGGCCACCGGGGAGCTGTTTTTT
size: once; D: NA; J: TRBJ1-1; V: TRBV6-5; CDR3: CASSPTRAGAPDAFF; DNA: TGTGCCAGCAGTCCGACGAGGGCGGGGGCGCCGGATGCTTTCTTT
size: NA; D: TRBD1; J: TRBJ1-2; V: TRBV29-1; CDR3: CSAGQVVNYGYTF; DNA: TGCAGCGCCGGACAGGTTGTAAACTATGGCTACACCTTC
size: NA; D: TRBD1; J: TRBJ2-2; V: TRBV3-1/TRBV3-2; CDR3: CASSQVGQGARRELFF; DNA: TGTGCCAGCAGCCAAGTAGGGCAGGGGGCGCGTAGGGAGCTGTTTTTT
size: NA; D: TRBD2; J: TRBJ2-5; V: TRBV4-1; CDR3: CASSLVLAGVETQYF; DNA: TGCGCCAGCAGCCTCGTCTTAGCGGGGGTTGAGACCCAGTACTTC
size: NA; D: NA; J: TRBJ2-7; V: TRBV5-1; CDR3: CASSGIFHEQYF; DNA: TGCGCCAGCAGCGGGATCTTTCACGAGCAGTACTTC
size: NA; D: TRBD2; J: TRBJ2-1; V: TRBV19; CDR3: CASSSQREGLRYNEQFF; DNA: TGTGCCAGTAGTTCCCAGCGGGAGGGCCTTAGGTACAATGAGCAGTTCTTC
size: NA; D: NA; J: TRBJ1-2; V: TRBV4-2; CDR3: CASSQDVPQTLGGYTF; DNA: TGTGCCAGCAGCCAAGATGTCCCCCAGACCCTGGGAGGCTACACCTTC
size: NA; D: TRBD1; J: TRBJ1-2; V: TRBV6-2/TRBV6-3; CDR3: CASSYGDSGYTF; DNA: TGTGCCAGCAGTTATGGGGACAGCGGCTACACCTTC
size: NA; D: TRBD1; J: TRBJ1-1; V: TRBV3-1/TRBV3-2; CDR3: CASSRMGQAGGTEAFF; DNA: TGTGCCAGCAGCCGAATGGGACAGGCGGGAGGCACTGAAGCCTTCTTT
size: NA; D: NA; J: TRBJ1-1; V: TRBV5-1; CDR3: CASSSGTGNTEAFF; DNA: TGCGCCAGCAGCTCGGGGACGGGGAACACTGAAGCTTTCTTT